This T cell receptor beta chain was captured by sequencing in a study of Graves' ophthalmopathy and Graves' hyperthyroidism. CDR1 is DFQATT and CDR2 is SNEGSKA in the germline V gene (reference sequence). The length of the CDR3 is 17 residues. After removal of 7 bases from V and 0 bases from J, the junction contained 11 bases not matched to a gene. A few counts support this clonotype. Investigators amplified TCR beta CDR3 regions from RNA transcripts. A first-round RT-PCR used HTBI primers, followed by a second-round multiplex PCR. TCRdb re-derived calls from the multiplex PCR reads in MiXCR, one entry per CDR3 protein. The data contain about 380,000 distinct CDR3 sequences, 15% of them singletons.

This chain connects TRBV20-1 to TRBJ2-3; 12 bases align to TRBD2. Material for sequencing was peripheral blood. The sequence was collected from a woman aged 18-30 years with stable Graves' hyperthyroidism. In nucleotides, the CDR3 is TGCAGTGTCGGGTCTACTAGCGGGGGGTCCAGCACAGATACGCAGTATTTT. Its translation: CSVGSTSGGSSTDTQYF.